These 13 T cell receptor beta chains came from one sample sequenced in a study of blood T cell repertoires in COVID-19. Clones were read by immunoSEQ multiplex PCR, and TCRdb kept only the in-frame ones, dropping some. The sample contains roughly 120,000 clones, 75% to 90% of which appear only once. The sequencing input was peripheral blood. These receptors were collected from a human donor in a cohort sampled during active COVID-19.

J is TRBJ1-5 and V is TRBV7-8; no clear D. V gave up 3 bases and J gave up 0 bases, with 18 bases separating them. The CDR3 extends over 18 amino acids. In germline, CDR1 is SGHVS, CDR2 FQNEAQ. CDR3 in amino acids: CASSLRILGIGSNQPQHF. The DNA for the CDR3 is TGTGCCAGCAGCTTGAGGATTCTGGGTATAGGTAGCAATCAGCCCCAGCATTTT.

This rearrangement joins TRBV25-1 to TRBJ2-1; TRBD2 is a possible D gene (5 bases). The CDR3 length is 16 residues. Germline V gene lookup returns CDR1 MGHDK and CDR2 SYGVNS. The V end was cut by 4 bases, the J end by 1 base, with 14 bases between. Written as DNA, the CDR3 is TGTGCCAGCAGTGGGTCACGGGATCGGTCCTACAATGAGCAGTTCTTC. Translated: CASSGSRDRSYNEQFF. Complete variable domain (other parts from reference TRBV25-1 and TRBJ2-1): EADIYQTPRYLVIGTGKKITLECSQTMGHDKMYWYQQDPGMELHLIHYSYGVNSTEKGDLSSESTVSRIRTEHFPLTLESARPSHTSQYLCASSGSRDRSYNEQFFGPGTRLTVL.

This chain uses TRBV7-2 with TRBJ2-7; D is perhaps TRBD2 (6 bases). Trimming stripped 4 bases from V and 0 bases from J, with 22 bases between. This CDR3 has 18 amino acids. The germline gives CDR1 SGHTA, CDR2 FQGNSA. The CDR3 DNA reads as TGTGCCAGCAGCTCCCCCAAGTCTGAGGGACTCCCCTCCTACGAGCAGTACTTC. Translating gives CASSSPKSEGLPSYEQYF.

V usage is TRBV6-5 and J usage is TRBJ2-2; 8 bases map to TRBD1. Trimming cost V 8 bases and J 4 bases; bases outside gene matches: 6. The germline V gene encodes CDR1 MNHEY and CDR2 SVGAGI. The CDR3 has 14 amino acids. CDR3 coding DNA: TGTGCCAGCGGAGACAGGGGCTTCACCGGGGAGCTGTTTTTT. Its protein product is CASGDRGFTGELFF.

V is TRBV9 and J is TRBJ2-2; the match to TRBD2 covers 13 bases. Germline CDR1 reads SGDLS; CDR2 reads YYNGEE. The CDR3 sequence is 18 residues long. Trimming took 4 bases from V and 5 from J; bases not matched to a gene: 11. DNA for the CDR3: TGTGCCAGCAGCCCTCGGACTAGCGGGAGTTTGGGAACCGGGGAGCTGTTTTTT. Translation: CASSPRTSGSLGTGELFF. The full variable domain, completed using reference TRBV9 and TRBJ2-2, is DSGVTQTPKHLITATGQRVTLRCSPRSGDLSVYWYQQSLDQGLQFLIQYYNGEERAKGNILERFSAQQFPDLHSELNLSSLELGDSALYFCASSPRTSGSLGTGELFFGEGSRLTVL.

This clone appeared a single time. This chain joins TRBV3-1 (or the pseudogene TRBV3-2) and TRBJ2-1; TRBD2 aligns across 9 bases. The V and J ends lost 4 bases and 7 bases, in that order; junction bases with no gene match: 8. The CDR3 totals 15 residues. In germline, CDR1 is LGHDT, CDR2 YNNKEL (reference sequence). CDR3: CASSPGGGGLNEQFF. In nucleotides, the CDR3 is TGTGCCAGCAGCCCAGGCGGGGGGGGCCTAAATGAGCAGTTCTTC.

V is TRBV2 and J is TRBJ1-4; unclear D gene. The CDR3 runs to 14 residues. V gave up 5 bases and J gave up 5 bases, with 12 bases separating them. CDR1 SNHLY and CDR2 FYNNEI come from the germline V gene. The CDR3 loop is CASSNSMPNEKLFF. The DNA for the CDR3 is TGTGCCAGCAGTAACAGTATGCCAAATGAAAAACTGTTTTTT.

This chain connects TRBV7-9 to TRBJ1-5; perhaps TRBD1 as D (5 bases). Per the germline V gene, CDR1 is SEHNR and CDR2 is FQNEAQ (reference sequence). The CDR3 has 13 residues. Trimming shortened V by 5 bases and J by 6 bases, and 11 bases separated the two germline ends. CDR3 nucleotides: TGTGCCAGCAGCCGGGGGATAGGTCAGCCCCAGCATTTT. Translating it yields CASSRGIGQPQHF.

The chain recombines TRBV2 with TRBJ1-5; tentative D call: TRBD1 (5 bases). Germline lookup yields CDR1 SNHLY and CDR2 FYNNEI. CDR3 length equals 15 residues. V lost 2 bases, J lost 0 bases, and 8 bases lay in between. CDR3 coding DNA: TGTGCCAGCAGTGAAAACAGGAATAGCAATCAGCCCCAGCATTTT. This sequence encodes CASSENRNSNQPQHF.

This clone was seen once. The genes are TRBV5-1 and TRBJ2-2; D possibly corresponds to TRBD2 (7 bases). The CDR3 is made up of 17 amino acids. Germline V gives CDR1 SGHRS, CDR2 YFSETQ. V lost 3 bases to trimming and J lost 4 bases, with 19 bases between them. CDR3 bases: TGCGCCAGCAGCTCACTGGCGGGGGCTAGTGGCACCGGGGAGCTGTTTTTT. It codes for CASSSLAGASGTGELFF.

This chain links TRBV4-1 with TRBJ2-2; TRBD2 matches 7 bases. The CDR3 contains 16 residues. The germline gives CDR1 MGHRA, CDR2 YSYEKL. Unmatched junction bases numbered 7, after V lost 2 bases and J lost 4 bases. DNA of the CDR3: TGCGCCAGCAGCCAATGGGCGGGAGAGTTCACCGGGGAGCTGTTTTTT. Translation gives CASSQWAGEFTGELFF.

This rearrangement joins TRBV7-9 to TRBJ2-3, with TRBD2 matching 9 bases. The CDR3 loop spans 17 amino acids. Germline V gives CDR1 SEHNR, CDR2 FQNEAQ (reference sequence). Trimming took 2 bases from V and 5 from J; bases not matched to a gene: 11. The CDR3 protein is CASSLRGAGAGGDTQYF. CDR3 bases: TGTGCCAGCAGCTTAAGGGGAGCGGGAGCGGGAGGAGATACGCAGTATTTT.

CDR3: CAIRGTGGTTGELFF. CDR3 nucleotide sequence: TGTGCCATAAGAGGGACAGGGGGCACCACCGGGGAGCTGTTTTTT. This chain links TRBV2 with TRBJ2-2; 12 nucleotides match TRBD1. With 10 bases clipped from V and 4 bases from J, the junction kept 7 bases outside the gene matches. CDR3 length: 15 residues. Germline CDR1 SNHLY, CDR2 FYNNEI.